The present entry profiles one T cell receptor (beta chain) with its context. No antigen is known for it. This entry is derived from a study of T cell responses to AZD1222 COVID-19 vaccine. General study findings and limits: Repertoire samples came only from after the peak T cell response.

Pooling was applied to second doses at about 4 or about 12 weeks. V was clipped by 7 bases and J by 2 bases, with 15 bases between them. The CDR3 has 15 residues. Per the germline V gene, CDR1 is MNHEY and CDR2 is SVGAGI. The repertoire was sequenced with immunoSEQ multiplex PCR; TCRdb's copy has only in-frame clones and lacks some. Of approximately 70,000 clones detected, 80% appear once; the ten largest clones hold around 15%. The source is an adult who received the AZD1222 COVID-19 vaccine. The rearrangement links TRBV6-5 to TRBJ1-5; D may be TRBD1 (6 bases). Sequencing was performed on peripheral blood, taken 28 days after the second AZD1222 dose. The CDR3 here is CASTQRGDGNQPQHF. The CDR3 region has the DNA TGTGCCAGCACCCAAAGGGGGGACGGCAATCAGCCCCAGCATTTT.